The 10 T cell receptor beta chains given below trace back to one sample, sequenced in a study of monozygotic twins with inflammatory bowel disease. TCRdb re-called the 5' RACE reads, yielding one record per CDR3 amino acid sequence without DNA. The table lists approximately 210,000 distinct CDR3 sequences. The sample taken for sequencing was blood. Receptor source: a human donor with ulcerative colitis or Crohn's disease, or a healthy co-twin of an affected twin (not recorded which).

The V gene is TRBV5-1, the J gene TRBJ2-6; as DNA is missing, the TRBD1 call by TCRdb cannot be tested. Germline V gives CDR1 SGHRS, CDR2 YFSETQ. The CDR3 loop spans 19 amino acids. The CDR3 region is CASSFTTRTGRSGANVLTF.

The CDR3 sequence is CASSLTRGRGRGVHNEQFF. This sequence joins TRBV11-2 and TRBJ2-1; without DNA, the TCRdb call of TRBD1 cannot be checked. Germline V gives CDR1 SGHAT, CDR2 FQNNGV. The CDR3 is 19 amino acids.

The chain has TRBV9 and TRBJ2-3; the TCRdb call, TRBD2, lacks DNA for checking. Germline V gives CDR1 SGDLS, CDR2 YYNGEE. The CDR3 length is 16 residues. Here the CDR3 reads CASSPTRLAGGETQYF.

This rearrangement joins TRBV20-1 to TRBJ2-2; as DNA is missing, the TRBD2 call by TCRdb cannot be tested. Germline lookup yields CDR1 DFQATT and CDR2 SNEGSKA (reference sequence). There are 14 residues in the CDR3. CDR3 in amino acids: CSAPRAGEYRELFF.

This rearrangement joins TRBV7-2 to TRBJ2-1; the TRBD1 assignment by TCRdb is unverifiable without DNA. The CDR3 consists of 14 residues. Germline V CDR1 and CDR2: SGHTA, FQGNSA. CDR3: CASSSPGYGNEQFF.

The chain combines TRBV5-1 with TRBJ2-5; TCRdb returns TRBD1, unconfirmable since there is no DNA. Germline V gives CDR1 SGHRS, CDR2 YFSETQ. The CDR3 contains 16 residues. This chain's CDR3 is CASRDLGQKIQETQYF.

The chain is built from TRBV7-9 and TRBJ2-1; TCRdb outputs TRBD1, but without DNA this stays unchecked. This CDR3 is built from 17 residues. Germline-derived CDR1 and CDR2 are SEHNR and FQNEAQ (reference sequence). This CDR3 reads CASSLALGDVYYNEQFF.

The chain combines TRBV18 with TRBJ2-5; the TCRdb call, TRBD1, lacks DNA for checking. Looked up from germline, CDR1 is KGHSH and CDR2 is LQKENI. This CDR3 is 15 amino acids long. The CDR3 is CASSPSPGDLGTQYF.

The V call is TRBV5-1, the J call TRBJ1-5; TCRdb proposes TRBD1, but this gene call is untestable without DNA. The CDR3 contains 14 residues. CDR1 SGHRS and CDR2 YFSETQ come from the germline V gene. CDR3 region: CASSLVAGSQPQHF. The whole variable domain, filled in from reference TRBV5-1 and TRBJ1-5, reads KAGVTQTPRYLIKTRGQQVTLSCSPISGHRSVSWYQQTPGQGLQFLFEYFSETQRNKGNFPGRFSGRQFSNSRSEMNVSTLELGDSALYLCASSLVAGSQPQHFGDGTRLSIL.

The chain combines TRBV3-1 with TRBJ2-7; the TCRdb D gene call, TRBD1, has no DNA to confirm it. CDR3 length: 14 residues. Germline V gene lookup returns CDR1 LGHDT and CDR2 YNNKEL (reference sequence). The CDR3 loop reads CASSQGDRVYEQYF.